Presented here are 23 T cell receptor beta chains from one specimen sequenced in a study of T cells in Graves' hyperthyroidism and ophthalmopathy. Using RNA transcripts as the source, TCR beta CDR3 regions were amplified. The TCR CDR3 was amplified in a first-round RT-PCR using the HTBI primer set. TCRdb re-analysed the multiplex PCR reads in MiXCR, keeping a single row per CDR3 protein. The table lists about 690,000 distinct CDR3 sequences, 17% of them singletons. Sequencing used blood. The source is a man aged 45-65 years with Graves' hyperthyroidism.

In its sample, this clonotype was seen many times. The V call is TRBV10-2, the J call TRBJ2-7; D unclear. Between the trimmed V and J ends, which lost 1 base and 7 bases, there was a span of 11 bases. Germline lookup yields CDR1 WSHSY and CDR2 SAAADI. The CDR3 runs to 13 residues. CDR3 in amino acids: CASSEYSGEEQYF. The CDR3 DNA follows: TGCGCCAGCAGTGAGTATAGTGGAGAGGAGCAGTACTTC.

This clonotype was seen at least ten times. The CDR3 protein is CASSLGSPNEQFF. The DNA of the CDR3 is TGTGCCAGCAGTTTGGGCAGCCCCAATGAGCAGTTCTTC. The V gene is TRBV27, the J gene TRBJ2-1; D is undetermined. Trimming removed 3 bases at V and 6 bases at J, with 9 bases between. Germline lookup yields CDR1 MNHEY and CDR2 SMNVEV (reference sequence). CDR3 length: 13 residues.

This clonotype showed up many times. The chain carries TRBV14 and TRBJ2-7; a possible D gene is TRBD2 (7 bases). Trimming removed 5 bases from V and 2 bases from J, with 13 bases in between. The CDR3 is 14 residues long. Germline-derived CDR1 and CDR2 are SGHDN and FVKESK. In nucleotides, the CDR3 is TGTGCCAGCAGCTCGGCGGGGGCTCCCTACGAGCAGTACTTC. Protein: CASSSAGAPYEQYF.

This sequence joins TRBV7-8 and TRBJ2-5, with 9 bases fitting TRBD1. The V gene's germline CDR1 is SGHVS and CDR2 FQNEAQ. The CDR3 has 15 amino acids. Germline trimming cut 0 bases from V and 4 bases from J; bases unmatched to any gene: 3. CDR3 amino acids: CASSLADRGGETQYF. The DNA of the CDR3 is TGTGCCAGCAGCTTAGCGGACAGGGGTGGAGAGACCCAGTACTTC.

In regard to this clonotype: A read error is possible here, since a much larger clone lies one base away. V gene TRBV24-1 combines with J gene TRBJ2-1; TRBD2 is a possible D gene (6 bases). The CDR3 runs 16 residues. Germline V gives CDR1 KGHDR, CDR2 SFDVKD. With 3 bases removed from V and 6 bases from J, the gap between germline ends came to 17 bases. The CDR3 here is CATSDRTPRLVNEQFF. In DNA form, the CDR3 reads TGTGCCACCAGTGATCGCACGCCGAGACTAGTCAATGAGCAGTTCTTC.

This clonotype was detected ten times or more. The chain recombines TRBV2 with TRBJ2-7; D gene unclear. This CDR3 spans 13 amino acids. Germline V gene data show CDR1 as SNHLY and CDR2 as FYNNEI. Between the trimmed V and J ends, which lost 9 bases and 5 bases, there was a span of 17 bases. The CDR3 spells CASELNWTDEQYF. CDR3 bases: TGTGCCAGTGAGCTTAATTGGACCGACGAGCAGTACTTC.

This clonotype was recorded at least ten times. The rearrangement links TRBV6-2 or TRBV6-3 to TRBJ2-1; 7 positions match TRBD2. The CDR3 consists of 16 residues. Germline loops: CDR1 MNHEY, CDR2 SVGEGT. The J segment lost 2 bases and the V segment lost 4 bases, leaving 8 bases of the junction unmatched. This CDR3 is CASSWLAEATYNEQFF. CDR3 nucleotides: TGTGCCAGCAGTTGGCTAGCGGAAGCCACCTACAATGAGCAGTTCTTC.

This clonotype was observed at least ten times. The chain recombines TRBV2 with TRBJ2-1; possible D gene TRBD2, 6 bases. Per the germline V gene, CDR1 is SNHLY and CDR2 is FYNNEI. The V gene lost 5 bases and the J gene lost 9 bases, with 11 bases spanning the gap. This CDR3 is 12 amino acids long. This CDR3 reads CASSSGLTEQFF. Written as DNA, the CDR3 is TGTGCCAGCAGTTCAGGACTAACTGAGCAGTTCTTC.

This chain joins TRBV3-1 and TRBJ2-7; 8 bases match TRBD2. Germline V gene sequence: CDR1 LGHDT, CDR2 YNNKEL (reference sequence). The CDR3 runs to 18 residues. The V and J ends lost 2 bases and 6 bases, in that order; junction bases with no gene match: 18. The CDR3 bases are TGTGCCAGCAGCCAACCATCGTACATCCCGGGACTAGAAGTCGAGCAGTACTTC. It is translated as CASSQPSYIPGLEVEQYF.

At least ten counts were recorded for this clonotype. This rearrangement joins TRBV20-1 to TRBJ2-3, with TRBD2 matching 7 bases. The junction had 8 bases not matched to a gene; V was cut back by 3 bases and J by 2 bases. CDR1 is DFQATT, CDR2 SNEGSKA, per germline (reference sequence). There are 15 residues in the CDR3. CDR3: CSARASGTLTDTQYF. The CDR3 nucleotides are TGCAGTGCTAGGGCTAGCGGAACCCTCACAGATACGCAGTATTTT.

This clonotype came up many times. The chain has TRBV28 and TRBJ1-5; D might be TRBD1 (5 bases). The CDR3 has 17 amino acids. The germline V gene encodes CDR1 MDHEN and CDR2 SYDVKM. The V and J ends lost 8 bases and 2 bases respectively, with 22 bases between them. The CDR3 coding sequence is TGTGCCAGCCAAGTCCGGGACCTCCAGGTGGGCAATCAGCCCCAGCATTTT. Translated: CASQVRDLQVGNQPQHF.

This clonotype was counted a few times. The chain links TRBV6-1 to TRBJ2-1, with TRBD2 matching over 10 bases. CDR1 MNHNS and CDR2 SASEGT come from the germline V gene. The V gene end was trimmed by 5 bases and the J gene end by 7 bases; junction bases not matched to a gene: 8. The CDR3 has 15 amino acids. CDR3: CASSKQREGWNEQFF. CDR3 in DNA: TGTGCCAGCAGTAAGCAGCGGGAGGGGTGGAATGAGCAGTTCTTC.

This clonotype was counted many times. The chain employs TRBV28 and TRBJ2-1, with 11 bases fitting TRBD1. Trimming cost V 8 bases and J 7 bases; bases outside gene matches: 7. The germline CDR1 and CDR2 sequences are MDHEN and SYDVKM. This CDR3 spans 14 amino acids. CDR3 DNA sequence: TGTGCCAGCTTTGGACAGGGGGCGCAAAATGAGCAGTTCTTC. Its protein product is CASFGQGAQNEQFF.

This clonotype was counted between two and nine times. The J gene is TRBJ2-7, the V gene TRBV6-1; tentatively, D is TRBD1 (5 bases). CDR3 length: 16 residues. Germline V gene lookup returns CDR1 MNHNS and CDR2 SASEGT. The V gene lost 1 base and the J gene lost 3 bases, with 16 bases spanning the gap. The CDR3 nucleotides read TGTGCCAGCAGTGAAGGGGGCCCAGGGATCCTCTACGAGCAGTACTTC. Protein: CASSEGGPGILYEQYF.

This clonotype was picked up many times. This rearrangement joins TRBV18 to TRBJ1-1, with 8 bases matching TRBD1. V was pared by 0 bases and J by 6 bases, with 6 bases of the junction left unmatched. This CDR3 spans 15 amino acids. Germline CDR1 KGHSH, CDR2 LQKENI. CDR3 DNA sequence: TGTGCCAGCTCACCACCGAGACAGGGGTGGTCTGAAGCTTTCTTT. This gives the protein CASSPPRQGWSEAFF.

The CDR3, as DNA: TGTGCCAGCAGCTGGGGGGACAGGGGGCCCAACGAGCAGTACTTC. Translation gives CASSWGDRGPNEQYF. The chain has TRBV11-2 and TRBJ2-7; 12 bases are shared with TRBD1. The germline CDR1 and CDR2 sequences are SGHAT and FQNNGV. The CDR3 covers 15 residues. V lost 4 bases and J lost 5; bases outside the gene matches: 6.

V usage is TRBV10-3 and J usage is TRBJ1-2; no firm D call. Looked up from germline, CDR1 is ENHRY and CDR2 is SYGVKD. Deletions cut 0 bases from V and 1 base from J, with 6 bases between. CDR3 length equals 14 residues. In nucleotides, the CDR3 is TGTGCCATCAGTGAGTCTGTGGATAACTATGGCTACACCTTC. Protein: CAISESVDNYGYTF.

This clonotype was recorded many times. This chain joins TRBV12-3 or TRBV12-4 and TRBJ1-6; perhaps TRBD1 as D (5 bases). The V end was cut by 3 bases, the J end by 8 bases, with 14 bases between. The CDR3 sequence is 15 residues long. This CDR3 is CASSFEFTRDSPLHF. The CDR3 DNA reads as TGTGCCAGCAGTTTTGAATTTACCAGGGATTCACCCCTCCACTTT.

This clonotype was seen ten or more times. The chain combines TRBV3-1 with TRBJ2-7; D gene unclear. CDR1 is LGHDT, CDR2 YNNKEL, per germline (reference sequence). This CDR3 is 12 amino acids long. Trimming took 0 bases from V and 7 from J, leaving 7 bases between them. CDR3 protein: CASSQDRPEQYF. The DNA for the CDR3 is TGTGCCAGCAGCCAAGACAGGCCTGAGCAGTACTTC.

In its sample, this clonotype was seen many times. This chain links TRBV28 with TRBJ1-1; 8 bases line up with TRBD1. V trimming: 7 bases; J trimming: 3 bases; junction bases outside the gene matches: 7. The germline CDR1 and CDR2 sequences are MDHEN and SYDVKM. The CDR3 has 14 amino acids. CDR3 sequence reads: CASTSGGEDTEAFF. In DNA form, the CDR3 reads TGTGCCAGCACTTCAGGGGGCGAGGACACTGAAGCTTTCTTT.

Concerning this clonotype itself: One junction end disagrees with the germline gene, perhaps due to a read error. J is TRBJ2-3 and V is TRBV7-2, with 8 positions matching TRBD2. The germline gives CDR1 SGHTA, CDR2 FQGNSA. This CDR3 spans 16 amino acids. CDR3 in amino acids: CVSSLGVGRARDTQYF. In DNA form, the CDR3 reads TGTGTCAGCAGCTTAGGGGTCGGGAGGGCTCGCGATACGCAGTATTTT. The variable domain in full, with the rest retrieved from reference TRBV7-2 and TRBJ2-3, is GAGVSQSPSNKVTEKGKDVELRCDPISGHTALYWYRQSLGQGLEFLIYFQGNSAPDKSGLPSDRFSAERTGGSVSTLTIQRTQQEDSAVYLCVSSLGVGRARDTQYFGPGTRLTVL.

The chain joins TRBV7-9 to TRBJ1-4; D not certain. V was clipped by 7 bases and J by 9 bases, with 21 bases between them. The CDR3 has 15 residues. Germline V gene lookup returns CDR1 SEHNR and CDR2 FQNEAQ (reference sequence). This CDR3 is CASTEKGIGEKKLFF. The CDR3 DNA reads as TGTGCCAGCACCGAGAAGGGTATTGGGGAAAAAAAACTGTTTTTT.

This clonotype showed up just a few times. This chain links TRBV5-4 with TRBJ2-3, with a weak D call TRBD2 (5 bases). CDR1 SGHNT and CDR2 YYREEE come from the germline V gene (reference sequence). Trimming left V 3 bases short and J 4 bases short, with 18 bases between. The CDR3 is made up of 16 amino acids. The CDR3 region is CASSSAPSRSPDTQYF. The CDR3 DNA sequence: TGTGCCAGCAGCTCGGCGCCTAGCCGGAGTCCAGATACGCAGTATTTT.